The rows below give T cell receptor beta chains drawn from one sample of a study of blood T cell repertoires in COVID-19. This table comes from immunoSEQ multiplex PCR, and its TCRdb copy is limited to in-frame clones, with some not included. The data show 250,000 to 350,000 clones, 75% to 90% seen once. The source material was peripheral blood. The receptors stem from a man between 18 and 29 years old with active or convalescent COVID-19. CDR3s include the opening cysteine and the closing phenylalanine or tryptophan. A D gene is named only where the DNA matches it firmly. A clone size is listed for some rows: how often the clone was seen (once, few, many), or a class if it is expanded.

v_gene: TRBV18
d_gene: TRBD1
j_gene: TRBJ1-2
abundance: NA
CDR3aa: CASSSGTGQAYGYTF
CDR3nt: TGTGCCAGCTCATCTGGTACGGGACAGGCCTATGGCTACACCTTC

v_gene: TRBV18
d_gene: NA
j_gene: TRBJ1-1
abundance: NA
CDR3aa: CASSPQKYGNTEAFF
CDR3nt: TGTGCCAGCTCACCGCAGAAATATGGGAACACTGAAGCTTTCTTT

v_gene: TRBV27
d_gene: NA
j_gene: TRBJ1-5
abundance: NA
CDR3aa: CASSLSRGEKPQHF
CDR3nt: TGTGCCAGCAGTTTATCGCGGGGGGAAAAGCCCCAGCATTTT

v_gene: TRBV4-1
d_gene: TRBD1
j_gene: TRBJ1-1
abundance: NA
CDR3aa: CASSQPRDRDEAFF
CDR3nt: TGCGCCAGCAGCCAGCCCCGGGACAGGGATGAAGCTTTCTTT

v_gene: TRBV27
d_gene: NA
j_gene: TRBJ2-6
abundance: NA
CDR3aa: CASSLRTGANVLTF
CDR3nt: TGTGCCAGCAGTTTGAGAACTGGGGCCAACGTCCTGACTTTC

v_gene: TRBV29-1
d_gene: NA
j_gene: TRBJ1-2
abundance: few
CDR3aa: CSVEDFRGLYGYTF
CDR3nt: TGCAGCGTTGAAGATTTCCGGGGGTTATATGGCTACACCTTC

v_gene: TRBV6-5
d_gene: TRBD2
j_gene: TRBJ2-1
abundance: NA
CDR3aa: CASSFLAGGNEQFF
CDR3nt: TGTGCCAGCAGTTTTCTAGCGGGAGGGAATGAGCAGTTCTTC

v_gene: TRBV5-6
d_gene: NA
j_gene: TRBJ1-6
abundance: NA
CDR3aa: CASSLGTNSPLHF
CDR3nt: TGTGCCAGCAGCCTAGGGACAAACTCACCCCTCCACTTT

v_gene: TRBV9
d_gene: TRBD1
j_gene: TRBJ1-1
abundance: NA
CDR3aa: CASSRQGLTEAFF
CDR3nt: TGTGCCAGCAGCAGACAGGGTCTAACTGAAGCTTTCTTT

v_gene: TRBV10-3
d_gene: TRBD2
j_gene: TRBJ2-7
abundance: NA
CDR3aa: CAISESIGTIHEQYF
CDR3nt: TGTGCCATCAGTGAGTCGATCGGGACTATCCACGAGCAGTACTTC

v_gene: TRBV28
d_gene: NA
j_gene: TRBJ1-2
abundance: few
CDR3aa: CASTSGGSDYYGYTF
CDR3nt: TGTGCCAGCACCTCTGGGGGCAGCGATTACTATGGCTACACCTTC

v_gene: TRBV6-1
d_gene: TRBD1
j_gene: TRBJ1-1
abundance: NA
CDR3aa: CASSEAGGNTEAFF
CDR3nt: TGTGCCAGCAGTGAGGCAGGGGGGAACACTGAAGCTTTCTTT

v_gene: TRBV7-7
d_gene: NA
j_gene: TRBJ1-4
abundance: NA
CDR3aa: CASSLEPRIHLNEKLFF
CDR3nt: TGTGCCAGCAGCTTAGAGCCCAGGATACACCTTAATGAAAAACTGTTTTTT

v_gene: TRBV29-1
d_gene: NA
j_gene: TRBJ2-7
abundance: NA
CDR3aa: CSVLSHFRNYEQYF
CDR3nt: TGCAGCGTCCTGTCCCACTTTCGAAATTACGAGCAGTACTTC

v_gene: TRBV27
d_gene: NA
j_gene: TRBJ1-6
abundance: NA
CDR3aa: CASSLSDSTYSYNSPLHF
CDR3nt: TGTGCCAGCAGTTTATCGGACAGCACCTACTCCTATAATTCACCCCTCCACTTT

v_gene: TRBV27
d_gene: NA
j_gene: TRBJ1-4
abundance: once
CDR3aa: CASSLRGGGGITGANEKLFF
CDR3nt: TGTGCCAGCAGTTTACGGGGTGGGGGGGGCATAACAGGTGCCAATGAAAAACTGTTTTTT

v_gene: TRBV21-1
d_gene: NA
j_gene: TRBJ2-2
abundance: NA
CDR3aa: CASSNRDLKPGELFF
CDR3nt: TGTGCCAGCAGCAACCGGGACTTAAAACCCGGGGAGCTGTTTTTT

v_gene: TRBV6-5
d_gene: NA
j_gene: TRBJ1-2
abundance: NA
CDR3aa: CASSYAGSRNYGYTF
CDR3nt: TGTGCCAGCAGTTACGCGGGTAGCAGAAACTATGGCTACACCTTC

v_gene: TRBV6-6
d_gene: NA
j_gene: TRBJ2-7
abundance: NA
CDR3aa: CASSREYEQYF
CDR3nt: TGTGCCAGCAGTCGGGAGTACGAGCAGTACTTC

v_gene: TRBV10-3
d_gene: TRBD1
j_gene: TRBJ1-2
abundance: NA
CDR3aa: CAITSTGGAGYTF
CDR3nt: TGTGCCATCACGTCGACAGGGGGCGCTGGCTACACCTTC

v_gene: TRBV19
d_gene: NA
j_gene: TRBJ1-2
abundance: NA
CDR3aa: CASSMWEGKPEGYTF
CDR3nt: TGTGCCAGTAGTATGTGGGAGGGGAAACCGGAGGGCTACACCTTC

v_gene: TRBV27
d_gene: NA
j_gene: TRBJ2-2
abundance: NA
CDR3aa: CASSLSIGGSSGELFF
CDR3nt: TGTGCCAGCAGTTTATCCATTGGGGGCTCGTCCGGGGAGCTGTTTTTT

v_gene: TRBV5-5
d_gene: NA
j_gene: TRBJ1-2
abundance: NA
CDR3aa: CASSGDTYYGYTF
CDR3nt: TGTGCCAGCAGCGGGGACACTTACTATGGCTACACCTTC

v_gene: TRBV28
d_gene: NA
j_gene: TRBJ2-5
abundance: once
CDR3aa: CASSFKIGEAGVSQETQYF
CDR3nt: TGTGCCAGCAGTTTTAAAATCGGAGAGGCAGGGGTTTCACAAGAGACCCAGTACTTC